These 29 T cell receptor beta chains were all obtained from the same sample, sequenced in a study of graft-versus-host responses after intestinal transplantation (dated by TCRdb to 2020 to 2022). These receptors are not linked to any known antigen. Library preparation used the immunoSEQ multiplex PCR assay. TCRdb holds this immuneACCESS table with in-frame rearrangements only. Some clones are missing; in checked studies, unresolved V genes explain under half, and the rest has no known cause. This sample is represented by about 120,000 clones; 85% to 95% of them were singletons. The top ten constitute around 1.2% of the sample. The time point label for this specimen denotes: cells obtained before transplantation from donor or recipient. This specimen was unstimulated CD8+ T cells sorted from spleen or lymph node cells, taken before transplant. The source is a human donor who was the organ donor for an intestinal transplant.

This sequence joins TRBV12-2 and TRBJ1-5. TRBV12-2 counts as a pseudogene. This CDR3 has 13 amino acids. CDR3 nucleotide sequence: TGTGCAAGTCGCTTAGATAGCAATCAGCCCCAGCATTTT. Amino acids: CASRLDSNQPQHF.

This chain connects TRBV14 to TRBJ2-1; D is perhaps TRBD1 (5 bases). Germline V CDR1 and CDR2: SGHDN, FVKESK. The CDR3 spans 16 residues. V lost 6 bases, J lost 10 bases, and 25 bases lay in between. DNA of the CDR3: TGTGCCAGCAGACAGAAACCGACAATTCAGGGTGGCGAGCAGTTCTTC. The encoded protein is CASRQKPTIQGGEQFF.

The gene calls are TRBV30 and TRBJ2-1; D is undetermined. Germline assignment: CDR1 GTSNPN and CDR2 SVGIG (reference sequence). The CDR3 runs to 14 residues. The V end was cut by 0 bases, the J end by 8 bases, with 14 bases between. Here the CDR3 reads CAWSVSSRTYEQFF. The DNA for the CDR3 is TGTGCCTGGAGTGTAAGCAGTAGAACTTATGAGCAGTTCTTC.

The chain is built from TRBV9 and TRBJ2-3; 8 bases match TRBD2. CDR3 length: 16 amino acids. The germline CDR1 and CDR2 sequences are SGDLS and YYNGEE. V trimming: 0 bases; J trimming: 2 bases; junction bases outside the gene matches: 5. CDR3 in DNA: TGTGCCAGCAGCGTAGCCGGGACTAGGTTCACAGATACGCAGTATTTT. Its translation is CASSVAGTRFTDTQYF.

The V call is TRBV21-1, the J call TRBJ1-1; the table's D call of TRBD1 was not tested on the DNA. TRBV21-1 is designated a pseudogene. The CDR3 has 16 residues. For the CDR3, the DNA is TGTGCCAGCAGCAAATACAGGGTAAATATGAACACTGAAGCTTTCTTT. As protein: CASSKYRVNMNTEAFF.

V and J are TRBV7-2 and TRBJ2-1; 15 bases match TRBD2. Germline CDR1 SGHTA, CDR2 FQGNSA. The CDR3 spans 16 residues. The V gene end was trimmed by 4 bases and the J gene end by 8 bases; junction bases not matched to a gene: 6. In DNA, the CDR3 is TGTGCCAGCAGCTCGGGACTAGCGGGAGGTCTGGATGAGCAGTTCTTC. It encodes CASSSGLAGGLDEQFF. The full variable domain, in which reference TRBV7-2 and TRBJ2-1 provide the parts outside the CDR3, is GAGVSQSPSNKVTEKGKDVELRCDPISGHTALYWYRQSLGQGLEFLIYFQGNSAPDKSGLPSDRFSAERTGGSVSTLTIQRTQQEDSAVYLCASSSGLAGGLDEQFFGPGTRLTVL.

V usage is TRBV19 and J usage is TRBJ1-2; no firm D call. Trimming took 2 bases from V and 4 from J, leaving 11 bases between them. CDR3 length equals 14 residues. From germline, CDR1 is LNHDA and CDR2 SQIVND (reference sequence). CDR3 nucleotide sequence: TGTGCCAGTAGTATAACGACCGGGTTCTATGGCTACACCTTC. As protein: CASSITTGFYGYTF. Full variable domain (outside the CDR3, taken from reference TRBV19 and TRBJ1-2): DGGITQSPKYLFRKEGQNVTLSCEQNLNHDAMYWYRQDPGQGLRLIYYSQIVNDFQKGDIAEGYSVSREKKESFPLTVTSAQKNPTAFYLCASSITTGFYGYTFGSGTRLTVV.

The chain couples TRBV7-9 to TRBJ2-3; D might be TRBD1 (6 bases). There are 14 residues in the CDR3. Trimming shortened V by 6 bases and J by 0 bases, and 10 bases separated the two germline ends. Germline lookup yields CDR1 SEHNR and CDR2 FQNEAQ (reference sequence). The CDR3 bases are TGTGCCAGCAGTCCTCAGGGGAGCACAGATACGCAGTATTTT. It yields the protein CASSPQGSTDTQYF.

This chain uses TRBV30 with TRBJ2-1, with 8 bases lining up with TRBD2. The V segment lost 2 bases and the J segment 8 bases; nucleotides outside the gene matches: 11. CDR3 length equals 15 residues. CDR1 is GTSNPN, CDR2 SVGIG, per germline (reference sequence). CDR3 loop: CAWSPVSGRFDEQFF. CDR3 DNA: TGTGCCTGGAGTCCCGTAAGCGGGAGATTCGATGAGCAGTTCTTC.

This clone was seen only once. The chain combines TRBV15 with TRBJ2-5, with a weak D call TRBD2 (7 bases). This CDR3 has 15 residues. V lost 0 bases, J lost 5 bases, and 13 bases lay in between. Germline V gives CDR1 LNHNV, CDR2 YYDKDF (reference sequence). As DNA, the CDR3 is TGTGCCACCAGCAGAGAATGGGGGGGGCGGGAGACCCAGTACTTC. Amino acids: CATSREWGGRETQYF.

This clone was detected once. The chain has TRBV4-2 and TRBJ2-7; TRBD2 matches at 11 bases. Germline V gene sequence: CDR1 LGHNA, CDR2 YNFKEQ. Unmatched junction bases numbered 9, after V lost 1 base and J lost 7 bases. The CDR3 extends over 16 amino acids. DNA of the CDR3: TGTGCCAGCAGCCAAGTGAGGTTAGCGGGAGGGGGAGAGCAGTACTTC. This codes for CASSQVRLAGGGEQYF.

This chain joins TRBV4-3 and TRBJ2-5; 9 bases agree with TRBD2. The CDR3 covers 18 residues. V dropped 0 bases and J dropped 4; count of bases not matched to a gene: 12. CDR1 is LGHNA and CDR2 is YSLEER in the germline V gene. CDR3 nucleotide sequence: TGCGCCAGCAGCCAAGATCGTAGTAGCGGGAGATACAGAGAGACCCAGTACTTC. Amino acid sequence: CASSQDRSSGRYRETQYF.

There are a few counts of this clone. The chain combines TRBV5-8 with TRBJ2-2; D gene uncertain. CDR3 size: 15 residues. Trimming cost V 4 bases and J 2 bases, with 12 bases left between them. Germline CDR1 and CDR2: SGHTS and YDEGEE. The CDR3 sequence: CASSQRTVNTGELFF. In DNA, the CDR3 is TGTGCCAGCAGCCAACGGACCGTCAACACCGGGGAGCTGTTTTTT.

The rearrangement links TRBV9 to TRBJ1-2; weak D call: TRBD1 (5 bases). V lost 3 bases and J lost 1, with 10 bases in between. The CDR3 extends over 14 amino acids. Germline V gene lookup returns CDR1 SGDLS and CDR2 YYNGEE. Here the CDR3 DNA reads TGTGCCAGCAGCGCCTCGACAGTTAACTATGGCTACACCTTC. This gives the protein CASSASTVNYGYTF.

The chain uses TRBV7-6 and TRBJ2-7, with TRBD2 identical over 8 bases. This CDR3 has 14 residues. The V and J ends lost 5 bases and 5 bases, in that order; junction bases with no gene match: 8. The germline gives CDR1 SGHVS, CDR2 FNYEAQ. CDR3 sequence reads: CASSPVGLAHEQYF. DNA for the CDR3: TGTGCCAGCAGCCCAGTCGGACTAGCCCACGAGCAGTACTTC. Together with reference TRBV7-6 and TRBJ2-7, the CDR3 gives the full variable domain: GAGVSQSPRYKVTKRGQDVALRCDPISGHVSLYWYRQALGQGPEFLTYFNYEAQQDKSGLPNDRFSAERPEGSISTLTIQRTEQRDSAMYRCASSPVGLAHEQYFGPGTRLTVT.

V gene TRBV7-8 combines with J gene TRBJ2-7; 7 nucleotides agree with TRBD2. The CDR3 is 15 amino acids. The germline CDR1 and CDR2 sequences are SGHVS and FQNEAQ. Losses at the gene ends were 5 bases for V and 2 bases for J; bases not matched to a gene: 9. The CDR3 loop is CASSQLATPAYEQYF. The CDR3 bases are TGTGCCAGCAGCCAACTAGCGACGCCGGCCTACGAGCAGTACTTC.

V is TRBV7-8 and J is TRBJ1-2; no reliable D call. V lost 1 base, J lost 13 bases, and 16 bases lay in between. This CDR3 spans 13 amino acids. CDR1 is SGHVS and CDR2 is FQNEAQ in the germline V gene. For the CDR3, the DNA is TGTGCCAGCAGCTTAGGGGCTGGGAGTGATCCCACCTTC. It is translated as CASSLGAGSDPTF.

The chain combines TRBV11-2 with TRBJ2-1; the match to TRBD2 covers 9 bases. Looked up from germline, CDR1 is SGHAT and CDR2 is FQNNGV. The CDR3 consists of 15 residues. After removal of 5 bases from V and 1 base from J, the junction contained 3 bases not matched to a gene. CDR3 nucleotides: TGTGCCAGCAGCCTTAGCGGGGGATCCTACAATGAGCAGTTCTTC. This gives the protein CASSLSGGSYNEQFF.

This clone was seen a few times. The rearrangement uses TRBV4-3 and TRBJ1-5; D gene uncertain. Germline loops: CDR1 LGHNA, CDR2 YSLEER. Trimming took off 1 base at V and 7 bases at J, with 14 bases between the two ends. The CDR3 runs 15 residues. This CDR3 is CASSQAPTASQPQHF. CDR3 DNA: TGCGCCAGCAGCCAAGCTCCAACAGCGTCCCAGCCCCAGCATTTT.

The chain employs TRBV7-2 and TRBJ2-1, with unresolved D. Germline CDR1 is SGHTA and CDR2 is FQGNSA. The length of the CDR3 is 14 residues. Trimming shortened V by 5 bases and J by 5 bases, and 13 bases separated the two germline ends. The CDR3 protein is CASSPVGLNNEQFF. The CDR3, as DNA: TGTGCCAGCAGCCCAGTCGGGTTAAACAATGAGCAGTTCTTC.

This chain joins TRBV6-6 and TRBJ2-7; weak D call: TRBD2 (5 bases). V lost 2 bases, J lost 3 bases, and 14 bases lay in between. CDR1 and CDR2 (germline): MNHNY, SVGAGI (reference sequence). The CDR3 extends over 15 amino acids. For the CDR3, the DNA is TGTGCCAGCAGTTACGTCAGCGGAGGAGACTACGAGCAGTACTTC. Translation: CASSYVSGGDYEQYF.

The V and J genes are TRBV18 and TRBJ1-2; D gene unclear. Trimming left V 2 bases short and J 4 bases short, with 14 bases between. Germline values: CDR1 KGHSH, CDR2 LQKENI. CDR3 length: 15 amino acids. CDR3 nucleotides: TGTGCCAGCTCACCATCGGATAGACTCTCCTATGGCTACACCTTC. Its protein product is CASSPSDRLSYGYTF.

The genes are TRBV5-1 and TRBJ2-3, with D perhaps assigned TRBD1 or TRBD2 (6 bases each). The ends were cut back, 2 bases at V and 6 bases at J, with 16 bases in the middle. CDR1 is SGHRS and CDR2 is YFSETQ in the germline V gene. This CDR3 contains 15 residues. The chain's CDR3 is CASSFWGASADTQYF. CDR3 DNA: TGCGCCAGCAGCTTCTGGGGGGCTTCCGCCGATACGCAGTATTTT.

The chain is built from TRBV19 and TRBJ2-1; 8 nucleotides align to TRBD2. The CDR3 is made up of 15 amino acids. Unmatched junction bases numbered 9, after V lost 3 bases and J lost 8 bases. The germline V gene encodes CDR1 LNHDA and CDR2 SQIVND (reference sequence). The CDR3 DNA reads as TGTGCCAGTAGTATGGGTAGCGGGGAAAGGTATGAGCAGTTCTTC. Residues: CASSMGSGERYEQFF.

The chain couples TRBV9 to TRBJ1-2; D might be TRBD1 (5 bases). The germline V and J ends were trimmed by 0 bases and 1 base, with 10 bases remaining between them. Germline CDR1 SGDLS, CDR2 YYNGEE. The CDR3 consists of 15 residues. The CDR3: CASSVEGRINYGYTF. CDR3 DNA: TGTGCCAGCAGCGTAGAGGGACGGATTAACTATGGCTACACCTTC. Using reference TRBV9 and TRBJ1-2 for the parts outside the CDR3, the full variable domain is DSGVTQTPKHLITATGQRVTLRCSPRSGDLSVYWYQQSLDQGLQFLIQYYNGEERAKGNILERFSAQQFPDLHSELNLSSLELGDSALYFCASSVEGRINYGYTFGSGTRLTVV.

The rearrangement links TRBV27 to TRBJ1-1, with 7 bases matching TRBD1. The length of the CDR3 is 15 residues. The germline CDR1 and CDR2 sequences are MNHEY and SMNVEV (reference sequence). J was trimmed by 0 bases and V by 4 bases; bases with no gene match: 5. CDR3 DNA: TGTGCCAGCAGTTCATATACAGGGGTGAACACTGAAGCTTTCTTT. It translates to CASSSYTGVNTEAFF.

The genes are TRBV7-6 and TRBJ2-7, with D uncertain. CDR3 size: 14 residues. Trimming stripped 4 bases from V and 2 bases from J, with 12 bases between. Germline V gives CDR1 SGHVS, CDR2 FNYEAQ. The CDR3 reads CASSSLAATYEQYF. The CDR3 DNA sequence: TGTGCCAGCAGCTCCTTAGCTGCCACCTACGAGCAGTACTTC.

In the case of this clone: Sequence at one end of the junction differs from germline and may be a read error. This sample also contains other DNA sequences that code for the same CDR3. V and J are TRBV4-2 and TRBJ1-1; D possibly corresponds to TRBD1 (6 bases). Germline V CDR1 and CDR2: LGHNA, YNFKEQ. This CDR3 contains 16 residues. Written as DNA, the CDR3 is TGTGCCAGCAGCGTTAAACAGGGTCATCAGGACACTGAGGCTTTCTTT. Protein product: CASSVKQGHQDTEAFF.

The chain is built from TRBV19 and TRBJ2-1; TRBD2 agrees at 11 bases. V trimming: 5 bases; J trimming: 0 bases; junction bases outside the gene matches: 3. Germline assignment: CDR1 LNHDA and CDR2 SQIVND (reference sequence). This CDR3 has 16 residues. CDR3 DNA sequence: TGTGCCAGTAGTCCCACTAGCGGGGGCTCCTACAATGAGCAGTTCTTC. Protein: CASSPTSGGSYNEQFF.